Shown below are 24 T cell receptor beta chains from a single sample sequenced in a study of shared clonotypes between healthy human individuals. Assay used: immunoSEQ multiplex PCR; TCRdb lists only in-frame clones, some missing. This table holds about 450,000 clones, roughly 78% found once. The specimen sequenced was PBMCs. These TCRs come from a middle-aged woman in good health. Some clones in this sample may be carry-over from other donors' samples.

The rearrangement links TRBV4-3 to TRBJ1-2; D is undetermined. CDR1 and CDR2 from the germline V gene are LGHNA and YSLEER. This CDR3 is 15 amino acids long. Trimming removed 2 bases at V and 5 bases at J, with 15 bases between. CDR3 bases: TGCGCCAGCAGCCAATATGAGGGAGAACCTTATGGCTACACCTTC. This sequence encodes CASSQYEGEPYGYTF.

The J gene is TRBJ2-7, the V gene TRBV5-6; no definite D call. The germline V gene encodes CDR1 SGHDT and CDR2 YYEEEE. The CDR3 is made up of 13 amino acids. V shed 1 base and J shed 3 bases, with 8 bases lying between them. CDR3 DNA: TGTGCCAGCAGCTTGAGCGACAACTACGAGCAGTACTTC. Amino acid sequence: CASSLSDNYEQYF.

The chain uses TRBV30 and TRBJ1-2, with 7 bases aligning to TRBD1. The CDR3 has 13 amino acids. The V and J ends lost 5 bases and 7 bases, in that order; junction bases with no gene match: 10. CDR1 and CDR2 (germline): GTSNPN, SVGIG (reference sequence). CDR3 nucleotide sequence: TGTGCCTGGCTAACTAACAGGGGTGGTGGCTACACCTTC. This translates into CAWLTNRGGGYTF.

The genes are TRBV30 and TRBJ1-4; no clear D. The length of the CDR3 is 13 residues. From germline, CDR1 is GTSNPN and CDR2 SVGIG (reference sequence). V gave up 0 bases and J gave up 5 bases, with 7 bases separating them. CDR3 protein: CAWSVQENEKLFF. CDR3 DNA: TGTGCCTGGAGTGTCCAGGAGAATGAAAAACTGTTTTTT. Supplemented by reference TRBV30 and TRBJ1-4, the full variable domain reads SQTIHQWPATLVQPVGSPLSLECTVEGTSNPNLYWYRQAAGRGLQLLFYSVGIGQISSEVPQNLSASRPQDRQFILSSKKLLLSDSGFYLCAWSVQENEKLFFGSGTQLSVL.

This clone was observed a handful of times. CDR3 residues: CASSILRGGEAFF. The CDR3 DNA sequence: TGTGCCAGCAGCATTCTCAGGGGCGGAGAAGCTTTCTTT. V is TRBV7-2 and J is TRBJ1-1; D might be TRBD1 (6 bases). CDR3 size: 13 residues. V was trimmed by 5 bases and J by 8 bases, leaving 15 bases between them. CDR1 and CDR2 from the germline V gene are SGHTA and FQGNSA.

V gene TRBV6-1 combines with J gene TRBJ2-5; 10 bases agree with TRBD1. The germline V gene encodes CDR1 MNHNS and CDR2 SASEGT. The V segment lost 3 bases and the J segment 4 bases; nucleotides outside the gene matches: 2. The CDR3 spans 14 residues. CDR3 sequence: CASSETGGRETQYF. The CDR3 DNA reads TGTGCCAGCAGTGAGACAGGGGGCCGAGAGACCCAGTACTTC.

This chain links TRBV7-2 with TRBJ1-2; 8 positions match TRBD1. The CDR3 has 16 amino acids. The V gene end was trimmed by 2 bases and the J gene end by 4 bases; junction bases not matched to a gene: 9. Germline V lookup: CDR1 SGHTA, CDR2 FQGNSA. CDR3 sequence reads: CASSLPGQGASYGYTF. For the CDR3, the DNA is TGTGCCAGCAGCTTACCTGGACAGGGTGCATCCTATGGCTACACCTTC.

The chain combines TRBV7-9 with TRBJ2-7; 7 nucleotides agree with TRBD2. Germline loops: CDR1 SEHNR, CDR2 FQNEAQ (reference sequence). V lost 5 bases, J lost 5 bases, and 9 bases stayed unmatched. The CDR3 totals 14 residues. The CDR3 loop is CASSPLRLAHEQYF. For the CDR3, the DNA is TGTGCCAGCAGCCCCCTCCGACTAGCCCACGAGCAGTACTTC.

The chain uses TRBV13 and TRBJ2-2, with D maybe TRBD2 (5 bases). V dropped 5 bases and J dropped 4 bases, with 14 bases sitting between them. Germline CDR1 PRHDT, CDR2 FYEKMQ (reference sequence). The CDR3 is 15 amino acids. CDR3 amino acids: CASSEEGVSTGELFF. Here the CDR3 DNA reads TGTGCCAGCAGCGAAGAGGGTGTTAGCACCGGGGAGCTGTTTTTT.

The rearrangement links TRBV28 to TRBJ2-2, with D hard to call. The CDR3 is 15 amino acids. Germline V CDR1 and CDR2: MDHEN, SYDVKM. Trimming stripped 5 bases from V and 6 bases from J, with 16 bases between. CDR3 residues: CASSPPIPFPGELFF. Written as DNA, the CDR3 is TGTGCCAGCAGTCCACCCATTCCGTTCCCCGGGGAGCTGTTTTTT.

V is TRBV19 and J is TRBJ2-1, with 7 positions matching TRBD2. Germline assignment: CDR1 LNHDA and CDR2 SQIVND (reference sequence). V dropped 6 bases and J dropped 4; count of bases not matched to a gene: 12. The CDR3 spans 16 residues. Written as DNA, the CDR3 is TGTGCCAGTAGCAACCGGCGGGCGGGAGCGTACAATGAGCAGTTCTTC. This encodes CASSNRRAGAYNEQFF. The full variable domain, completed using reference TRBV19 and TRBJ2-1, is DGGITQSPKYLFRKEGQNVTLSCEQNLNHDAMYWYRQDPGQGLRLIYYSQIVNDFQKGDIAEGYSVSREKKESFPLTVTSAQKNPTAFYLCASSNRRAGAYNEQFFGPGTRLTVL.

The V call is TRBV13, the J call TRBJ2-7; 9 positions agree with TRBD2. Germline V CDR1 and CDR2: PRHDT, FYEKMQ (reference sequence). Trimming took 5 bases from V and 7 from J; bases not matched to a gene: 9. The CDR3 consists of 14 residues. The DNA for the CDR3 is TGTGCCAGCAGCCGTTTAGCGGGAGTGGGTGAGCAGTACTTC. Its protein is CASSRLAGVGEQYF.

This rearrangement joins TRBV10-3 to TRBJ2-3; D not resolved. The CDR3 is 17 residues long. The V end lost 1 base, the J end lost 7 bases, and 21 bases lay between the germline ends. Per germline, CDR1 ENHRY and CDR2 SYGVKD. CDR3 sequence: CAISEFIQRGPGNTQYF. The CDR3 nucleotides are TGTGCCATCAGTGAGTTTATCCAGCGAGGCCCTGGAAATACGCAGTATTTT.

This clone was counted a few times. This chain joins TRBV2 and TRBJ2-5, with a tentative D call TRBD1 (7 bases). The CDR3 has 13 residues. The germline V gene has CDR1 SNHLY and CDR2 FYNNEI. The ends were cut back, 7 bases at V and 4 bases at J, with 13 bases in the middle. CDR3 region: CASMRDRGETQYF. CDR3 nucleotides: TGTGCCAGCATGCGGGACAGAGGAGAGACCCAGTACTTC.

Points on this clone: Other nucleotide sequences in the sample specify the same CDR3. The chain carries TRBV6-6 and TRBJ1-2; D perhaps matches TRBD1 (6 bases). CDR3 length: 14 residues. Trimming took off 6 bases at V and 2 bases at J, with 13 bases between the two ends. Germline V gives CDR1 MNHNY, CDR2 SVGAGI (reference sequence). This chain's CDR3 is CASSPSTGNYGYTF. The CDR3 DNA reads as TGTGCCAGCAGCCCCTCGACAGGCAACTATGGCTACACCTTC.

This clone was seen repeatedly, ten times or more. The same CDR3 can be traced to other DNA sequences in this sample. The rearrangement uses TRBV18 and TRBJ1-5; D is ambiguous. The CDR3 is 16 residues long. Germline V gene lookup returns CDR1 KGHSH and CDR2 LQKENI. The ends were cut back, 1 base at V and 0 bases at J, with 10 bases in the middle. CDR3 DNA sequence: TGTGCCAGCTCACCACGGGTCGCGAATAGCAATCAGCCCCAGCATTTT. Protein: CASSPRVANSNQPQHF.

This clone was seen more than once but under ten times. This chain links TRBV4-1 with TRBJ1-3, with a tentative D call TRBD1 (6 bases). The CDR3 loop spans 15 amino acids. Deletions cut 4 bases from V and 0 bases from J, with 10 bases between. CDR1 and CDR2 from the germline V gene are MGHRA and YSYEKL. The DNA of the CDR3 is TGCGCCAGCAGCCCGGACAGAGCCTCTGGAAACACCATATATTTT. This encodes CASSPDRASGNTIYF.

A few counts support this clone. The chain employs TRBV9 and TRBJ2-2; possibly TRBD2 for D (6 bases). Trimming stripped 2 bases from V and 1 base from J, with 15 bases between. CDR3 length equals 17 residues. Looked up from germline, CDR1 is SGDLS and CDR2 is YYNGEE. This chain's CDR3 is CASSVTETSGNTGELFF. The CDR3 nucleotides are TGTGCCAGCAGCGTCACAGAGACTAGTGGGAACACCGGGGAGCTGTTTTTT.

CDR3 amino acids: CASSLVGQGNEKLFF. The CDR3 nucleotides read TGTGCCAGCAGCTTAGTAGGGCAGGGGAATGAAAAACTGTTTTTT. The V call is TRBV7-2, the J call TRBJ1-4; a possible D gene is TRBD1 (6 bases). Germline CDR1 is SGHTA and CDR2 is FQGNSA. The CDR3 length is 15 residues. Trimming removed 1 base from V and 5 bases from J, with 11 bases in between. Filled out from reference TRBV7-2 and TRBJ1-4, the complete variable domain reads GAGVSQSPSNKVTEKGKDVELRCDPISGHTALYWYRQSLGQGLEFLIYFQGNSAPDKSGLPSDRFSAERTGGSVSTLTIQRTQQEDSAVYLCASSLVGQGNEKLFFGSGTQLSVL.

This CDR3 reads CASSLAYTGVRYEQYF. In DNA form, the CDR3 reads TGTGCCAGCAGCTTGGCCTATACAGGGGTTCGATACGAGCAGTACTTC. This chain connects TRBV5-4 to TRBJ2-7; 7 nucleotides match TRBD1. There are 16 residues in the CDR3. Germline V gives CDR1 SGHNT, CDR2 YYREEE (reference sequence). J gave up 4 bases and V 0 bases, and 10 bases lay outside the gene matches.

This chain connects TRBV7-9 to TRBJ2-1; D tentatively reads TRBD1 or TRBD2 (6 bases each). V was clipped by 1 base and J by 5 bases, with 15 bases between them. Germline V CDR1 and CDR2: SEHNR, FQNEAQ (reference sequence). The CDR3 contains 16 residues. The DNA for the CDR3 is TGTGCCAGCAGCTTAGAGGGCCAGGGGAGGCACAATGAGCAGTTCTTC. It is translated as CASSLEGQGRHNEQFF. Drawing the rest from reference TRBV7-9 and TRBJ2-1, the complete variable domain is DTGVSQNPRHKITKRGQNVTFRCDPISEHNRLYWYRQTLGQGPEFLTYFQNEAQLEKSRLLSDRFSAERPKGSFSTLEIQRTEQGDSAMYLCASSLEGQGRHNEQFFGPGTRLTVL.

The chain joins TRBV28 to TRBJ2-7, with D hard to call. The ends were cut back, 6 bases at V and 6 bases at J, with 18 bases in the middle. The length of the CDR3 is 14 residues. CDR1 and CDR2 (germline): MDHEN, SYDVKM. CDR3 nucleotides: TGTGCCAGCAGCGCACCGGGCGCCGGTGGCGAGCAGTACTTC. Residues: CASSAPGAGGEQYF.

The V and J genes are TRBV5-1 and TRBJ2-5, with D possibly matching TRBD1 (6 bases). Trimming shortened V by 5 bases and J by 5 bases, and 16 bases separated the two germline ends. The CDR3 consists of 14 residues. Germline lookup yields CDR1 SGHRS and CDR2 YFSETQ. In DNA form, the CDR3 reads TGCGCCAGCAGTACACAGGGCAGTGGGGAGACCCAGTACTTC. Protein: CASSTQGSGETQYF.

This clone was seen only a few times. The V and J genes are TRBV13 and TRBJ2-5; D possibly corresponds to TRBD1 (6 bases). This CDR3 region has 13 residues. Per germline, CDR1 PRHDT and CDR2 FYEKMQ (reference sequence). The germline V and J ends were trimmed by 0 bases and 4 bases, with 6 bases remaining between them. The CDR3 protein is CASSLGRGETQYF. CDR3 nucleotides: TGTGCCAGCAGCTTAGGCAGGGGAGAGACCCAGTACTTC.